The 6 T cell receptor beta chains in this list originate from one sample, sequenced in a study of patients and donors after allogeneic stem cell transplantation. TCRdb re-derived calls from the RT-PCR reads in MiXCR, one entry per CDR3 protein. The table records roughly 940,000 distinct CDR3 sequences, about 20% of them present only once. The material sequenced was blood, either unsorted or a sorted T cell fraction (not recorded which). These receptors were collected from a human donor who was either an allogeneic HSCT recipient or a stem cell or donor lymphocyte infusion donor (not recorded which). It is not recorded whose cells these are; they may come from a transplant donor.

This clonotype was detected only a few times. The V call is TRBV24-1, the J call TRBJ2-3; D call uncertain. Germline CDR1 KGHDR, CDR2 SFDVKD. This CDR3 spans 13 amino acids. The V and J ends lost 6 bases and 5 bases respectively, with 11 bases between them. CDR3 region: CATSSMDKDTQYF. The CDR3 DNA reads TGTGCCACCAGTTCTATGGATAAAGATACGCAGTATTTT.

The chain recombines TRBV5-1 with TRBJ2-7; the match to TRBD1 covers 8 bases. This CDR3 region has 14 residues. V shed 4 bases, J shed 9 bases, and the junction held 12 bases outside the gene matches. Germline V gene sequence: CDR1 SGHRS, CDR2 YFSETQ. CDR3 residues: CASSPGQVEKVQYF. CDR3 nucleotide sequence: TGCGCCAGCAGCCCGGGACAGGTTGAAAAGGTGCAGTACTTC.

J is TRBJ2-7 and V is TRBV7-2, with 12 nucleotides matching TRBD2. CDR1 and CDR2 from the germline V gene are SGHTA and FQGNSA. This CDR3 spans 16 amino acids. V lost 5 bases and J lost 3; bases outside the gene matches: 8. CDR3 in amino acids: CASSPDGLAGNYEQYF. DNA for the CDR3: TGTGCCAGCAGCCCAGACGGACTAGCGGGGAACTACGAGCAGTACTTC. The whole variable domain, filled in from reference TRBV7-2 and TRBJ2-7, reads GAGVSQSPSNKVTEKGKDVELRCDPISGHTALYWYRQSLGQGLEFLIYFQGNSAPDKSGLPSDRFSAERTGGSVSTLTIQRTQQEDSAVYLCASSPDGLAGNYEQYFGPGTRLTVT.

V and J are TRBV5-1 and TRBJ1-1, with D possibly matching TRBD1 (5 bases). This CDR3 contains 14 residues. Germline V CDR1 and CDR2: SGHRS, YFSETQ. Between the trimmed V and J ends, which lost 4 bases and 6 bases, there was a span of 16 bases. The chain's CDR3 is CASSGGTNGPEAFF. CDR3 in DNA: TGCGCCAGCAGCGGGGGGACGAACGGCCCTGAAGCTTTCTTT.

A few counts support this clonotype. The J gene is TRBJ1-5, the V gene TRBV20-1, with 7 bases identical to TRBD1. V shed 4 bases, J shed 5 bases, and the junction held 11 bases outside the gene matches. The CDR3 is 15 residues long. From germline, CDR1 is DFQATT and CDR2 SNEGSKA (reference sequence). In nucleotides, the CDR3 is TGCAGTGCTATAAGACAGGGCCTCGGTTATCAGCCCCAGCATTTT. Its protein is CSAIRQGLGYQPQHF.

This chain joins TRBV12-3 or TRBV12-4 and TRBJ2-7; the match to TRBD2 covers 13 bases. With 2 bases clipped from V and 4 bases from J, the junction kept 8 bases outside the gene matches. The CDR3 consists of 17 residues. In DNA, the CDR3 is TGTGCCAGCAGTTTAAGACTAGCGGGAGGCCCAGGGTACGAGCAGTACTTC. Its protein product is CASSLRLAGGPGYEQYF.